What follows are 22 T cell receptor beta chains derived from one specimen sequenced in a study of T cells in Graves' hyperthyroidism and ophthalmopathy. Amplification yielded TCR beta CDR3 regions, with RNA transcripts as the source. First-round RT-PCR with HTBI primers amplified the TCR CDR3 region. TCRdb re-analysed the multiplex PCR reads in MiXCR, keeping a single row per CDR3 protein. The sample carries 600,000 to 750,000 distinct CDR3 sequences, roughly a sixth recorded once. The sample taken for sequencing was blood. The receptor set was obtained from a man in his forties or fifties with Graves' hyperthyroidism.

This clonotype was detected many times. The genes are TRBV12-3 or TRBV12-4 and TRBJ2-7; 11 nucleotides agree with TRBD1. This CDR3 is 13 amino acids long. V lost 7 bases to trimming and J lost 6 bases; unmatched junction nucleotides: 5. The CDR3 protein is CASNPGQGVEQYF. The DNA of the CDR3 is TGTGCCAGCAATCCGGGACAGGGGGTCGAGCAGTACTTC.

This clonotype was detected ten times or more. V and J are TRBV10-3 and TRBJ2-7; 9 nucleotides match TRBD2. Germline CDR1 is ENHRY and CDR2 is SYGVKD. The CDR3 extends over 20 amino acids. With V trimmed by 6 bases and J by 3 bases, 24 bases remained unmatched. DNA of the CDR3: TGTGCCATCAGCGCGCGCCCGGGGACAGAAAAGAGTAGCGGGAGCTACGAGCAGTACTTC. This codes for CAISARPGTEKSSGSYEQYF.

This clonotype has just a few counts. This chain links TRBV11-2 with TRBJ1-4; D gene ambiguous. The V end lost 8 bases, the J end lost 4 bases, and 11 bases lay between the germline ends. The germline CDR1 and CDR2 sequences are SGHAT and FQNNGV. This CDR3 region has 13 residues. The DNA for the CDR3 is TGTGCCAGCTTTGGTGGCCATAATGAAAAACTGTTTTTT. Protein sequence: CASFGGHNEKLFF. Full variable domain (outside the CDR3, taken from reference TRBV11-2 and TRBJ1-4): EAGVAQSPRYKIIEKRQSVAFWCNPISGHATLYWYQQILGQGPKLLIQFQNNGVVDDSQLPKDRFSAERLKGVDSTLKIQPAKLEDSAVYLCASFGGHNEKLFFGSGTQLSVL.

A few counts support this clonotype. V is TRBV5-1 and J is TRBJ1-2; D is possibly TRBD1 (5 bases). Trimming cost V 5 bases and J 4 bases, with 15 bases left between them. CDR3 length equals 14 residues. Germline assignment: CDR1 SGHRS and CDR2 YFSETQ. As DNA, the CDR3 is TGCGCCAGCAGTCTAGGGACCCCCCGCTATGGCTACACCTTC. Translating gives CASSLGTPRYGYTF.

This clonotype has more than one count but fewer than ten. The chain couples TRBV11-3 to TRBJ2-1; 13 bases agree with TRBD2. Germline loops: CDR1 SGHNT, CDR2 YENEEA. V lost 4 bases, J lost 9 bases, and 18 bases stayed unmatched. The CDR3 covers 19 residues. The CDR3 loop reads CASSSSTSGRRGLIGEQFF. The CDR3 DNA is TGTGCCAGCAGCTCTTCGACTAGCGGGAGGAGGGGCTTGATTGGTGAGCAGTTCTTC.

There are a few counts of this clonotype. This rearrangement joins TRBV4-3 to TRBJ2-7, with TRBD2 as a possible D gene (7 bases). V lost 0 bases, J lost 3 bases, and 12 bases lay in between. The CDR3 extends over 15 amino acids. Germline-derived CDR1 and CDR2 are LGHNA and YSLEER. For the CDR3, the DNA is TGCGCCAGCAGCCAAGAAGGGGGGGGGTACTACGAGCAGTACTTC. Amino acids: CASSQEGGGYYEQYF.

This clonotype was observed at least ten times. V and J are TRBV30 and TRBJ2-5; tentatively, D is TRBD1 (6 bases). V gave up 0 bases and J gave up 1 base, with 12 bases separating them. This CDR3 is 15 amino acids long. From germline, CDR1 is GTSNPN and CDR2 SVGIG (reference sequence). CDR3 sequence reads: CAWSVVVGGQETQYF. Written as DNA, the CDR3 is TGTGCCTGGAGTGTAGTGGTAGGGGGCCAAGAGACCCAGTACTTC.

This clonotype was found a few times. This chain links TRBV30 with TRBJ1-3; no definite D call. Trimming pared 2 bases from V and 3 bases from J, leaving 2 bases between. This CDR3 region has 11 residues. Looked up from germline, CDR1 is GTSNPN and CDR2 is SVGIG (reference sequence). The CDR3 spells CAWSYGNTIYF. The CDR3 DNA reads as TGTGCCTGGAGTTATGGAAACACCATATATTTT.

This clonotype was found a few times. The chain recombines TRBV6-1 with TRBJ2-2; a weak D match, TRBD1 (6 bases). Per germline, CDR1 MNHNS and CDR2 SASEGT. V lost 8 bases and J 3 bases, leaving 19 bases between the germline ends. The CDR3 is 16 residues long. CDR3 amino acids: CASLWNVQGDTGELFF. CDR3 sequence (DNA): TGTGCCAGCCTATGGAACGTACAGGGAGACACCGGGGAGCTGTTTTTT.

The chain has TRBV20-1 and TRBJ2-5; D not certain. V was trimmed by 1 base and J by 4 bases, leaving 7 bases between them. The CDR3 runs to 12 residues. Germline CDR1 DFQATT, CDR2 SNEGSKA (reference sequence). CDR3 in DNA: TGCAGTGCTAGAGTAGTTGGAGAGACCCAGTACTTC. It yields the protein CSARVVGETQYF.

The rearrangement links TRBV6-1 to TRBJ1-1; D unclear. This CDR3 is built from 13 residues. V shed 5 bases and J shed 6 bases, with 13 bases lying between them. Germline values: CDR1 MNHNS, CDR2 SASEGT. CDR3 residues: CASSPGGYAEAFF. CDR3 in DNA: TGTGCCAGCAGTCCCGGTGGGTATGCTGAAGCTTTCTTT.

This clonotype was seen repeatedly, ten times or more. The rearrangement uses TRBV27 and TRBJ1-1, with TRBD1 matching 9 bases. V shed 0 bases, J shed 7 bases, and the junction held 6 bases outside the gene matches. Germline loops: CDR1 MNHEY, CDR2 SMNVEV (reference sequence). The CDR3 extends over 15 amino acids. CDR3 in amino acids: CASSLSGQGPLEAFF. The CDR3 nucleotides read TGTGCCAGCAGTTTATCGGGACAGGGACCCCTTGAAGCTTTCTTT.

The chain uses TRBV12-3 or TRBV12-4 and TRBJ2-7, with 12 positions matching TRBD1. This CDR3 has 18 amino acids. V lost 7 bases, J lost 5 bases, and 18 bases stayed unmatched. The CDR3 DNA is TGTGCCAGCACCTTAATTACCCTTTCCGGGACAGGGGGCCACGAGCAGTACTTC. Translation: CASTLITLSGTGGHEQYF.

The table lists this clonotype with many counts. The V gene is TRBV2, the J gene TRBJ2-7; D possibly matches TRBD1 or TRBD2 (5 bases each). The CDR3 contains 15 residues. Germline CDR1 SNHLY, CDR2 FYNNEI. V was pared by 5 bases and J by 5 bases, with 19 bases between. CDR3 nucleotides: TGTGCCAGCAGTACCGGAGGAGGACACCGGCACGAGCAGTACTTC. This sequence encodes CASSTGGGHRHEQYF.

This clonotype was seen at least ten times. J is TRBJ1-5 and V is TRBV30, with D maybe TRBD1 (6 bases). Germline values: CDR1 GTSNPN, CDR2 SVGIG (reference sequence). Trimming shortened V by 7 bases and J by 0 bases, and 13 bases separated the two germline ends. The CDR3 extends over 14 amino acids. CDR3 region: CAYSDRFSNQPQHF. The DNA of the CDR3 is TGTGCCTATTCGGACAGATTTAGCAATCAGCCCCAGCATTTT.

This clonotype came up many times. The rearrangement joins TRBV7-2 to TRBJ2-7; D is unclear. Per germline, CDR1 SGHTA and CDR2 FQGNSA. This CDR3 is built from 15 residues. Trimming took 5 bases from V and 1 from J, leaving 15 bases between them. In DNA, the CDR3 is TGTGCCAGCAGCCCCCTTTACGGTACATCCTACGAGCAGTACTTC. It encodes CASSPLYGTSYEQYF. The whole variable domain, filled in from reference TRBV7-2 and TRBJ2-7, reads GAGVSQSPSNKVTEKGKDVELRCDPISGHTALYWYRQSLGQGLEFLIYFQGNSAPDKSGLPSDRFSAERTGGSVSTLTIQRTQQEDSAVYLCASSPLYGTSYEQYFGPGTRLTVT.

The V call is TRBV7-2, the J call TRBJ2-1; 12 bases are a match to TRBD2. This CDR3 has 16 residues. J lost 7 bases, V lost 4 bases, and 8 bases had no gene match. CDR1 is SGHTA and CDR2 is FQGNSA in the germline V gene. In nucleotides, the CDR3 is TGTGCCAGCAGCTCCCGACTAGCGGGAGTTGCGAATGAGCAGTTCTTC. This translates into CASSSRLAGVANEQFF.

This clonotype showed up many times. The chain has TRBV3-1 and TRBJ2-6; TRBD1 matches 7 bases. With 5 bases clipped from V and 2 bases from J, the junction kept 9 bases outside the gene matches. Germline V gene lookup returns CDR1 LGHDT and CDR2 YNNKEL (reference sequence). CDR3 size: 17 residues. This CDR3 reads CASSATGFVAGANVLTF. The CDR3 nucleotides read TGTGCCAGCAGCGCGACAGGGTTTGTCGCTGGGGCCAACGTCCTGACTTTC.

This clonotype was counted between two and nine times. The rearrangement uses TRBV12-3 or TRBV12-4 and TRBJ1-2, with no clear D. The CDR3 is 15 amino acids. V was trimmed by 6 bases and J by 2 bases, leaving 16 bases between them. Here the CDR3 reads CASRPSLGPNYGYTF. The DNA for the CDR3 is TGTGCCAGCAGACCTTCTTTGGGTCCCAACTATGGCTACACCTTC.

The chain links TRBV19 to TRBJ2-1; 7 nucleotides agree with TRBD1. The germline V gene encodes CDR1 LNHDA and CDR2 SQIVND (reference sequence). The junction had 15 bases not matched to a gene; V was cut back by 4 bases and J by 6 bases. The CDR3 contains 17 residues. CDR3 nucleotides: TGTGCCAGTAGTACACCCCGGACAGGAAAACGGCCCAATGAGCAGTTCTTC. As protein: CASSTPRTGKRPNEQFF.

This clonotype showed up many times. The chain's CDR3 is CASSLVSSYNEQFF. The CDR3 DNA reads as TGTGCCAGCAGTTTAGTAAGCTCCTACAATGAGCAGTTCTTC. V usage is TRBV12-3 or TRBV12-4 and J usage is TRBJ2-1, with D uncertain. This CDR3 comprises 14 residues. V was trimmed by 1 base and J by 0 bases, leaving 4 bases between them.

This clonotype has ten or more counts. This rearrangement joins TRBV20-1 to TRBJ2-5; 7 bases are a match to TRBD1. V lost 6 bases to trimming and J lost 1 base; unmatched junction nucleotides: 8. The length of the CDR3 is 14 residues. Germline CDR1 DFQATT, CDR2 SNEGSKA (reference sequence). The CDR3 loop reads CSAKGQTFQETQYF. The CDR3 coding sequence is TGCAGTGCAAAGGGACAGACGTTCCAAGAGACCCAGTACTTC.